Below are 27 T cell receptor beta chains sequenced from a single sample in a study of early T cells in non-severe SARS-CoV-2 infection. TCRdb redid the calling of the 5' RACE reads with MiXCR, one entry per CDR3 protein. The data hold 20,000 to 25,000 distinct CDR3 sequences, with roughly 4.7% observed a single time. The sample comprised whole blood. The receptors were sampled from an adult who was a healthcare worker with PCR-confirmed SARS-CoV-2 infection or an uninfected control (not recorded which).

This clonotype appeared many times. This rearrangement joins TRBV28 to TRBJ2-1, with D perhaps matching TRBD1 or TRBD2 (5 bases each). Germline CDR1 reads MDHEN; CDR2 reads SYDVKM. Trimming took off 3 bases at V and 3 bases at J, with 6 bases between the two ends. This CDR3 is 13 amino acids long. The CDR3 region has the DNA TGTGCCAGCAGTTTGGGGGTCTACAATGAGCAGTTCTTC. Its translation: CASSLGVYNEQFF.

This clonotype showed up just a few times. This chain connects TRBV3-1 to TRBJ2-2, with D hard to call. V shed 1 base and J shed 0 bases, with 6 bases lying between them. Looked up from germline, CDR1 is LGHDT and CDR2 is YNNKEL (reference sequence). This CDR3 spans 15 amino acids. The CDR3 sequence: CASSQVPPNTGELFF. In nucleotides, the CDR3 is TGTGCCAGCAGCCAAGTTCCCCCGAACACCGGGGAGCTGTTTTTT.

This clonotype has a handful of counts. V is TRBV20-1 and J is TRBJ2-5; unclear D gene. The V end was cut by 5 bases, the J end by 4 bases, with 8 bases between. Germline V gene sequence: CDR1 DFQATT, CDR2 SNEGSKA (reference sequence). The CDR3 spans 11 residues. CDR3 loop: CSAVPLETQYF. Written as DNA, the CDR3 is TGCAGTGCTGTCCCTTTAGAGACCCAGTACTTC.

This clonotype was observed at least ten times. V usage is TRBV6-6 and J usage is TRBJ1-3; D uncertain. V dropped 7 bases and J dropped 7 bases, with 8 bases sitting between them. This CDR3 is 11 amino acids long. CDR1 MNHNY and CDR2 SVGAGI come from the germline V gene (reference sequence). The CDR3 nucleotides are TGTGCCAGCAAGAACACGAACACCATATATTTT. This translates into CASKNTNTIYF.

There are many counts of this clonotype. The chain is built from TRBV20-1 and TRBJ2-1; D unresolved. This CDR3 comprises 16 residues. Trimming removed 3 bases at V and 3 bases at J, with 18 bases between. CDR1 is DFQATT, CDR2 SNEGSKA, per germline (reference sequence). The CDR3 nucleotides read TGCAGTGCTAGGGGCCTTGGTCCTCAGATCTACAATGAGCAGTTCTTC. Encoded protein: CSARGLGPQIYNEQFF.

This clonotype is labeled medium-sized (0.01 to 0.1%). The chain combines TRBV7-2 with TRBJ1-2; maybe TRBD1 (5 bases). This CDR3 region has 17 residues. Germline CDR1 SGHTA, CDR2 FQGNSA. Deletions cut 3 bases from V and 3 bases from J, with 20 bases between. The CDR3 sequence is CASSFPGARGAYYGYTF. CDR3 bases: TGTGCCAGCAGCTTTCCTGGGGCCCGAGGGGCCTACTATGGCTACACCTTC.

This clonotype appeared many times. The chain employs TRBV3-1 and TRBJ1-1, with D possibly being TRBD1 (5 bases). CDR3 length equals 13 residues. The V end lost 4 bases, the J end lost 10 bases, and 16 bases lay between the germline ends. The V gene's germline CDR1 is LGHDT and CDR2 YNNKEL (reference sequence). The CDR3 here is CASSPGQGLVAFF. CDR3 bases: TGTGCCAGCAGCCCGGGGCAGGGACTAGTAGCTTTCTTT. The whole variable domain, filled in from reference TRBV3-1 and TRBJ1-1, reads DTAVSQTPKYLVTQMGNDKSIKCEQNLGHDTMYWYKQDSKKFLKIMFSYNNKELIINETVPNRFSPKSPDKAHLNLHINSLELGDSAVYFCASSPGQGLVAFFGQGTRLTVV.

This clonotype was observed many times. V gene TRBV30 combines with J gene TRBJ2-1; TRBD2 matches at 12 bases. The CDR3 has 19 amino acids. V lost 2 bases, J lost 4 bases, and 15 bases stayed unmatched. CDR1 and CDR2 from the germline V gene are GTSNPN and SVGIG (reference sequence). The CDR3 DNA follows: TGTGCCTGGAGTCCCGAGCGGACTAGCGGGGTAGGGTTGTACAATGAGCAGTTCTTC. This gives the protein CAWSPERTSGVGLYNEQFF.

This clonotype was detected ten times or more. V gene TRBV9 combines with J gene TRBJ2-1; 7 bases are shared with TRBD2. There are 14 residues in the CDR3. The V and J ends lost 7 bases and 0 bases, in that order; junction bases with no gene match: 4. Germline V gives CDR1 SGDLS, CDR2 YYNGEE. CDR3 protein: CASGGDYSYNEQFF. The CDR3 DNA reads TGTGCCAGCGGGGGGGACTACTCCTACAATGAGCAGTTCTTC.

There are a few counts of this clonotype. The CDR3 region is CASSYSGLLSSYNSPLHF. As DNA, the CDR3 is TGTGCCAGCAGTTACTCGGGGCTTCTGAGCTCCTATAATTCACCCCTCCACTTT. The chain uses TRBV6-6 and TRBJ1-6; possibly TRBD1 for D (5 bases). This CDR3 is built from 18 residues. Trimming removed 0 bases at V and 0 bases at J, with 12 bases between. CDR1 is MNHNY and CDR2 is SVGAGI in the germline V gene (reference sequence).

This clonotype was detected ten times or more. This rearrangement joins TRBV6-2 or TRBV6-3 to TRBJ2-3; no firm D call. Germline CDR1 reads MNHEY; CDR2 reads SVGEGT. V was pared by 7 bases and J by 0 bases, with 5 bases between. This CDR3 comprises 12 residues. The CDR3 DNA reads TGTGCCAGCACCACTAGCACAGATACGCAGTATTTT. It is translated as CASTTSTDTQYF.

By share, this clonotype ranks as medium-sized. V is TRBV13 and J is TRBJ2-2, with D possibly TRBD1 on 5 matching bases. Trimming took 5 bases from V and 4 from J, leaving 20 bases between them. Germline V gene data show CDR1 as PRHDT and CDR2 as FYEKMQ (reference sequence). This CDR3 spans 17 amino acids. The CDR3 DNA is TGTGCCAGCAGCCCATTACGTAGGGGCAGGGTCACCGGGGAGCTGTTTTTT. Translation: CASSPLRRGRVTGELFF.

This clonotype has at least ten counts. In nucleotides, the CDR3 is TGTGCCAGCAGCTCCGGACTCGTCCGGATGGAAGCTTTCTTT. This codes for CASSSGLVRMEAFF. The chain employs TRBV7-8 and TRBJ1-1; no clear D. Germline CDR1 is SGHVS and CDR2 is FQNEAQ. The CDR3 is 14 amino acids. The V and J ends lost 4 bases and 8 bases respectively, with 17 bases between them.

This clonotype was found many times. The V call is TRBV6-1, the J call TRBJ1-2; TRBD1 matches at 7 bases. After removal of 2 bases from V and 2 bases from J, the junction contained 2 bases not matched to a gene. Looked up from germline, CDR1 is MNHNS and CDR2 is SASEGT. This CDR3 comprises 14 residues. This CDR3 reads CASSEQGVNYGYTF. The CDR3 DNA is TGTGCCAGCAGTGAACAGGGGGTAAACTATGGCTACACCTTC.

This clonotype was counted at least ten times. This chain connects TRBV3-1 to TRBJ2-1; TRBD2 is a possible D gene (6 bases). Trimming left V 1 base short and J 0 bases short, with 7 bases between. The CDR3 length is 15 residues. Germline values: CDR1 LGHDT, CDR2 YNNKEL (reference sequence). CDR3 sequence (DNA): TGTGCCAGCAGCCAAGGGGACTCCTCCTACAATGAGCAGTTCTTC. It codes for CASSQGDSSYNEQFF.

This clonotype was counted many times. V is TRBV28 and J is TRBJ1-1, with D possibly matching TRBD1 (5 bases). The ends were cut back, 5 bases at V and 3 bases at J, with 13 bases in the middle. Germline values: CDR1 MDHEN, CDR2 SYDVKM. The CDR3 extends over 14 amino acids. The CDR3 bases are TGTGCCAGCAGTCGGCCGACAGATTACACTGAAGCTTTCTTT. It translates to CASSRPTDYTEAFF.

This clonotype was detected ten times or more. The chain recombines TRBV7-2 with TRBJ2-3; TRBD2 aligns across 7 bases. CDR1 is SGHTA and CDR2 is FQGNSA in the germline V gene. The V gene end was trimmed by 1 base and the J gene end by 6 bases; junction bases not matched to a gene: 4. This CDR3 contains 14 residues. The CDR3 coding sequence is TGTGCCAGCAGCTTAGAAGCGGGGTACGATACGCAGTATTTT. Its translation: CASSLEAGYDTQYF.

Ten or more counts support this clonotype. The rearrangement links TRBV12-3 or TRBV12-4 to TRBJ1-5, with D perhaps TRBD1 (5 bases). This CDR3 comprises 13 residues. V was trimmed by 6 bases and J by 4 bases, leaving 10 bases between them. The CDR3 loop is CASRGEENQPQHF. The CDR3 region has the DNA TGTGCCAGCAGGGGGGAGGAAAATCAGCCCCAGCATTTT.

This clonotype was detected many times. J is TRBJ2-1 and V is TRBV29-1; D is perhaps TRBD1 or TRBD2 (8 bases each). The ends were cut back, 8 bases at V and 8 bases at J, with 28 bases in the middle. The V gene's germline CDR1 is SQVTM and CDR2 ANQGSEA. CDR3 size: 16 residues. As DNA, the CDR3 is TGCAGCATCACATCATACAGGGGGACTAGGGGCGATGAGCAGTTCTTC. Translating it yields CSITSYRGTRGDEQFF.

In this sample, this clonotype turned up many times. This chain uses TRBV7-3 with TRBJ1-6; D uncertain. The CDR3 runs to 13 residues. Trimming left V 2 bases short and J 11 bases short, with 10 bases between. Germline CDR1 and CDR2: SGHTA and FQGTGA. CDR3 DNA sequence: TGTGCCAGCAGCTTAGACCGTGGTACACCCCTCCACTTT. It specifies CASSLDRGTPLHF. Full variable domain (rest looked up from reference TRBV7-3 and TRBJ1-6): GAGVSQTPSNKVTEKGKYVELRCDPISGHTALYWYRQSLGQGPEFLIYFQGTGAADDSGLPNDRFFAVRPEGSVSTLKIQRTERGDSAVYLCASSLDRGTPLHFGNGTRLTVT.

In its sample, this clonotype was seen many times. The chain employs TRBV4-2 and TRBJ1-6, with D unresolved. The CDR3 loop spans 15 amino acids. Trimming stripped 0 bases from V and 3 bases from J, with 6 bases between. Germline V gene sequence: CDR1 LGHNA, CDR2 YNFKEQ. The CDR3 here is CASSQDRHYNSPLHF. CDR3 nucleotides: TGTGCCAGCAGCCAAGATAGACACTATAATTCACCCCTCCACTTT.

This clonotype occurred a few times. This chain connects TRBV9 to TRBJ2-3; tentative D call: TRBD1 (5 bases). The germline V gene has CDR1 SGDLS and CDR2 YYNGEE. The ends were cut back, 1 base at V and 6 bases at J, with 15 bases in the middle. The CDR3 sequence is 15 residues long. CDR3 sequence reads: CASSVWAAGSDTQYF. The CDR3 DNA follows: TGTGCCAGCAGCGTATGGGCCGCAGGGTCGGATACGCAGTATTTT. The full variable domain, with the rest looked up from reference TRBV9 and TRBJ2-3, is DSGVTQTPKHLITATGQRVTLRCSPRSGDLSVYWYQQSLDQGLQFLIQYYNGEERAKGNILERFSAQQFPDLHSELNLSSLELGDSALYFCASSVWAAGSDTQYFGPGTRLTVL.

This clonotype was observed at least ten times. This chain connects TRBV18 to TRBJ2-1, with TRBD1 identical over 9 bases. The V gene's germline CDR1 is KGHSH and CDR2 LQKENI. This CDR3 contains 17 residues. V was clipped by 4 bases and J by 3 bases; unmatched bases: 10. The CDR3 protein is CASSRGTGTGYYNEQFF. For the CDR3, the DNA is TGTGCCAGCTCACGGGGAACCGGGACAGGGTACTACAATGAGCAGTTCTTC.

At least ten counts were recorded for this clonotype. V and J are TRBV11-2 and TRBJ1-1; D remains unclear. Looked up from germline, CDR1 is SGHAT and CDR2 is FQNNGV. The CDR3 spans 12 residues. V was pared by 7 bases and J by 7 bases, with 13 bases between. The CDR3, as DNA: TGTGCCAGCACCCGAGTGGGAATTGAAGCTTTCTTT. As protein: CASTRVGIEAFF.

This clonotype has ten or more counts. For the CDR3, the DNA is TGTGCCAGCAGGGGACTAGCGGGGTCTACAGATACGCAGTATTTT. Its protein is CASRGLAGSTDTQYF. This chain connects TRBV12-3 or TRBV12-4 to TRBJ2-3, with 13 nucleotides matching TRBD2. This CDR3 region has 15 residues. V dropped 6 bases and J dropped 3; count of bases not matched to a gene: 3.

This clonotype was picked up a small number of times. The rearrangement links TRBV5-1 to TRBJ1-6; 7 bases fit TRBD1. The junction had 7 bases not matched to a gene; V was cut back by 4 bases and J by 6 bases. Germline V gene data show CDR1 as SGHRS and CDR2 as YFSETQ. This CDR3 region has 15 residues. The CDR3 loop reads CASSDQGQPNSPLHF. CDR3 DNA sequence: TGCGCCAGCAGCGACCAGGGACAGCCTAATTCACCCCTCCACTTT.

The rearrangement joins TRBV20-1 to TRBJ2-5; the D is unclear. The ends were cut back, 4 bases at V and 1 base at J, with 13 bases in the middle. Germline assignment: CDR1 DFQATT and CDR2 SNEGSKA (reference sequence). The CDR3 extends over 14 amino acids. CDR3 in DNA: TGCAGTGCTACCCGATTGCCCATCCAAGAGACCCAGTACTTC. Amino acids: CSATRLPIQETQYF.